Each of the 21 T cell receptor beta chains below was sequenced from the same sample in a study of blood T cell repertoires in COVID-19 (dated by TCRdb to 2019 to 2021). The library was built by means of the immunoSEQ multiplex PCR assay. TCRdb took this table from immuneACCESS and kept in-frame rearrangements with V and J called. Such tables lack part of the clones; where checked against another copy, unresolved V genes explain under half of the gap, and the rest is unexplained. The table for this sample lists 200,000 to 250,000 clones; 84% of them were counted only once. 7.6% of the sample is held by the ten biggest clonotypes. Sequencing was performed on peripheral blood. These TCRs come from a woman aged 45-59 years with active or convalescent COVID-19.

V is TRBV29-1 and J is TRBJ1-1, with TRBD1 identical over 7 bases. This CDR3 contains 12 residues. CDR1 and CDR2 (germline): SQVTM, ANQGSEA. V lost 8 bases to trimming and J lost 4 bases; unmatched junction nucleotides: 7. The CDR3 reads CSTDRVGTEAFF. DNA of the CDR3: TGCAGCACAGACAGGGTGGGCACTGAAGCTTTCTTT.

The chain links TRBV6-5 to TRBJ1-4; D unresolved. V was shortened by 6 bases and J by 4 bases, with 12 bases between the two germline ends. Germline V gene lookup returns CDR1 MNHEY and CDR2 SVGAGI. The CDR3 length is 14 residues. CDR3 residues: CASRAGRDNEKLFF. CDR3 in DNA: TGTGCCAGCAGAGCCGGACGGGATAATGAAAAACTGTTTTTT.

The chain joins TRBV29-1 to TRBJ1-1; D might be TRBD1 (5 bases). The CDR3 spans 13 residues. Deletions cut 0 bases from V and 0 bases from J, with 5 bases between. Germline V lookup: CDR1 SQVTM, CDR2 ANQGSEA. CDR3 sequence (DNA): TGCAGCGTTGAAGACAGGGTGAACACTGAAGCTTTCTTT. Its protein product is CSVEDRVNTEAFF.

The rearrangement links TRBV3-1 (or the pseudogene TRBV3-2) to TRBJ2-1; TRBD2 aligns across 10 bases. Germline lookup yields CDR1 LGHDT and CDR2 YNNKEL (reference sequence). The V and J ends lost 2 bases and 5 bases, in that order; junction bases with no gene match: 9. CDR3 size: 17 residues. CDR3 residues: CASSQRWGLAGDNEQFF. As DNA, the CDR3 is TGTGCCAGCAGCCAAAGATGGGGGCTAGCGGGGGACAATGAGCAGTTCTTC.

V usage is TRBV5-1 and J usage is TRBJ2-3, with 10 bases matching TRBD2. The V and J ends lost 1 base and 7 bases, in that order; junction bases with no gene match: 6. This CDR3 is 15 amino acids long. Germline V CDR1 and CDR2: SGHRS, YFSETQ. DNA for the CDR3: TGCGCCAGCAGCTTGTCGGCTAGCGGGGGAAATACGCAGTATTTT. It yields the protein CASSLSASGGNTQYF. The entire variable domain, with the rest obtained from reference TRBV5-1 and TRBJ2-3, is as follows: KAGVTQTPRYLIKTRGQQVTLSCSPISGHRSVSWYQQTPGQGLQFLFEYFSETQRNKGNFPGRFSGRQFSNSRSEMNVSTLELGDSALYLCASSLSASGGNTQYFGPGTRLTVL.

The CDR3 here is CSVEESRVIWYF. Here the CDR3 DNA reads TGCAGCGTTGAAGAAAGCAGGGTCATTTGGTATTTT. The chain employs TRBV29-1 and TRBJ2-3, with D possibly being TRBD1 (5 bases). Germline CDR1 and CDR2: SQVTM and ANQGSEA. Trimming pared 0 bases from V and 14 bases from J, leaving 15 bases between. The CDR3 runs to 12 residues.

The CDR3 nucleotides are TGTGCCAGCAGGACTAACAGGGCCACTGAAGCTTTCTTT. Protein product: CASRTNRATEAFF. The chain combines TRBV28 with TRBJ1-1; possible D gene TRBD1, 6 bases. The germline V gene has CDR1 MDHEN and CDR2 SYDVKM. The CDR3 runs 13 residues. Trimming shortened V by 6 bases and J by 4 bases, and 12 bases separated the two germline ends. The entire variable domain, with the rest obtained from reference TRBV28 and TRBJ1-1, is as follows: DVKVTQSSRYLVKRTGEKVFLECVQDMDHENMFWYRQDPGLGLRLIYFSYDVKMKEKGDIPEGYSVSREKKERFSLILESASTNQTSMYLCASRTNRATEAFFGQGTRLTVV.

The rearrangement links TRBV10-1 to TRBJ2-1; no clear D. V was shortened by 8 bases and J by 4 bases, with 15 bases between the two germline ends. Germline V gene sequence: CDR1 WNHNN, CDR2 SYGVQD (reference sequence). This CDR3 comprises 14 residues. CDR3 loop: CASFFDSGYNEQFF. The CDR3 DNA sequence: TGCGCCAGCTTCTTTGACTCCGGATACAATGAGCAGTTCTTC.

The chain joins TRBV11-2 to TRBJ2-7; D possibly corresponds to TRBD1 (5 bases). The CDR3 covers 15 residues. The germline V gene encodes CDR1 SGHAT and CDR2 FQNNGV. The germline V and J ends were trimmed by 1 base and 1 base, with 11 bases remaining between them. CDR3 bases: TGTGCCAGCAGCTTAGCTACAGGCCCTTCCTACGAGCAGTACTTC. This encodes CASSLATGPSYEQYF.

This clone has more than one count but fewer than ten. The rearrangement links TRBV11-2 to TRBJ1-1; D unresolved. Looked up from germline, CDR1 is SGHAT and CDR2 is FQNNGV. Trimming cost V 1 base and J 8 bases, with 11 bases left between them. The length of the CDR3 is 13 residues. The CDR3 DNA reads TGTGCCAGCAGCTTAGGCGGAGGCCTCGAAGCTTTCTTT. This encodes CASSLGGGLEAFF.

The chain carries TRBV12-5 and TRBJ1-1; D is perhaps TRBD1 (5 bases). CDR1 and CDR2 from the germline V gene are LGHNT and FRNRAP. The CDR3 is 14 amino acids. V was shortened by 3 bases and J by 2 bases, with 10 bases between the two germline ends. The CDR3 DNA reads as TGTGCTAGTGGTTTAGGACACCCTAACACTGAAGCTTTCTTT. It encodes CASGLGHPNTEAFF.

The chain joins TRBV5-5 to TRBJ2-3; 16 bases fit TRBD2. Germline CDR1 SGHKS, CDR2 YYEKEE (reference sequence). V lost 0 bases to trimming and J lost 3 bases; unmatched junction nucleotides: 7. CDR3 size: 19 residues. CDR3 in DNA: TGTGCCAGCAGCTTGGAAGGGACTAGCGGGAGGGCGTGGACAGATACGCAGTATTTT. This codes for CASSLEGTSGRAWTDTQYF.

V is TRBV6-6 and J is TRBJ1-3, with 9 bases fitting TRBD1. Losses at the gene ends were 2 bases for V and 2 bases for J; bases not matched to a gene: 4. The germline gives CDR1 MNHNY, CDR2 SVGAGI (reference sequence). This CDR3 has 16 amino acids. The CDR3 DNA reads TGTGCCAGCAGTTACGGCCGGGACAGGGCTGGAAACACCATATATTTT. Its translation is CASSYGRDRAGNTIYF.

This rearrangement joins TRBV10-3 to TRBJ1-1; no reliable D call. Germline CDR1 is ENHRY and CDR2 is SYGVKD. This CDR3 is 14 amino acids long. Trimming shortened V by 4 bases and J by 2 bases, and 11 bases separated the two germline ends. The CDR3 DNA reads TGTGCCATCAGTGGGGCCTCCATTAACACTGAAGCTTTCTTT. This gives the protein CAISGASINTEAFF.

The CDR3 is CASRVIANEKLFF. CDR3 nucleotide sequence: TGTGCCAGCCGAGTAATCGCTAATGAAAAACTGTTTTTT. This chain connects TRBV2 to TRBJ1-4; D is uncertain. V was shortened by 8 bases and J by 3 bases, with 10 bases between the two germline ends. The CDR3 runs 13 residues. Germline values: CDR1 SNHLY, CDR2 FYNNEI.

This rearrangement joins TRBV5-1 to TRBJ1-6, with D unresolved. Germline V CDR1 and CDR2: SGHRS, YFSETQ. V dropped 0 bases and J dropped 9 bases, with 16 bases sitting between them. This CDR3 has 16 residues. This chain's CDR3 is CASSLGRSGNASPLHF. The CDR3 nucleotides read TGCGCCAGCAGCTTGGGTAGGTCCGGGAACGCTTCACCCCTCCACTTT. Combining the CDR3 with reference TRBV5-1 and TRBJ1-6 gives the whole variable domain KAGVTQTPRYLIKTRGQQVTLSCSPISGHRSVSWYQQTPGQGLQFLFEYFSETQRNKGNFPGRFSGRQFSNSRSEMNVSTLELGDSALYLCASSLGRSGNASPLHFGNGTRLTVT.

The chain links TRBV5-6 to TRBJ2-5, with a weak D call TRBD2 (5 bases). Germline V gene lookup returns CDR1 SGHDT and CDR2 YYEEEE. V dropped 0 bases and J dropped 7 bases, with 13 bases sitting between them. The CDR3 spans 14 residues. Written as DNA, the CDR3 is TGTGCCAGCAGCTTGGATGCTGCGGCGGGGACCCAGTACTTC. Encoded protein: CASSLDAAAGTQYF.

The genes are TRBV11-2 and TRBJ1-4; 7 nucleotides line up with TRBD1. Germline V CDR1 and CDR2: SGHAT, FQNNGV. The CDR3 has 14 residues. With V trimmed by 5 bases and J by 7 bases, 7 bases remained unmatched. CDR3 protein: CASSRQGPPEKLFF. The CDR3 nucleotides are TGTGCCAGCAGCCGACAGGGACCCCCTGAAAAACTGTTTTTT.

The chain has TRBV24-1 and TRBJ1-1; 9 positions agree with TRBD1. J was trimmed by 4 bases and V by 4 bases; bases with no gene match: 6. The CDR3 has 15 residues. Germline CDR1 KGHDR, CDR2 SFDVKD. The CDR3 spells CATSETGGGSTEAFF. CDR3 nucleotides: TGTGCCACCAGTGAGACAGGGGGAGGGAGCACTGAAGCTTTCTTT.

In this sample, this clone turned up many times. J is TRBJ2-7 and V is TRBV9, with 11 positions matching TRBD1. The CDR3 has 15 residues. The germline CDR1 and CDR2 sequences are SGDLS and YYNGEE. V lost 1 base and J lost 6; bases outside the gene matches: 6. This CDR3 is CASSVQDRGLSEQYF. In DNA, the CDR3 is TGTGCCAGCAGCGTACAGGACAGGGGGCTTAGCGAGCAGTACTTC.

The chain links TRBV10-3 to TRBJ2-7, with 11 bases that match TRBD1. The CDR3 runs 13 residues. The V gene end was trimmed by 10 bases and the J gene end by 3 bases; junction bases not matched to a gene: 5. Germline lookup yields CDR1 ENHRY and CDR2 SYGVKD. In nucleotides, the CDR3 is TGTGCCACCGAGGGACAGGGGGGCTACGAGCAGTACTTC. It encodes CATEGQGGYEQYF.